This T cell receptor (beta chain) was identified during a study of blood T cell repertoires in COVID-19. Study at large: The analysed material was cDNA or gDNA that came from T cells, B-cell-depleted T cells, or PBMCs.

The table came from immunoSEQ multiplex PCR; TCRdb's copy has only in-frame clones and leaves some out. The profile shows approximately 90,000 clones, 90% of them singletons. CDR3 length: 10 amino acids. Germline values: CDR1 DFQATT, CDR2 SNEGSKA (reference sequence). The V end was cut by 5 bases, the J end by 4 bases, with 2 bases between. Sequencing input: peripheral blood. The chain uses TRBV20-1 and TRBJ1-4; D gene ambiguous. The receptor was derived from a man aged 55 to 70 with acute or convalescent COVID-19. This CDR3 reads CSAYNEKLFF. The CDR3, as DNA: TGCAGTGCTTATAATGAAAAACTGTTTTTT.